The 9 T cell receptor beta chains below all came from one sample that was sequenced in a study of blood T cell repertoires in COVID-19. Profiling relied on immunoSEQ multiplex PCR, and the TCRdb table lists in-frame clones only, not all of them. The sample carries about 290,000 clones, roughly 90% recorded once. The specimen sequenced was peripheral blood. All receptors come from a woman under 40 with COVID-19, enrolled during active disease.

V gene TRBV5-5 combines with J gene TRBJ2-7; 7 bases are a match to TRBD1. This CDR3 is 14 amino acids long. The J segment lost 3 bases and the V segment lost 0 bases, leaving 3 bases of the junction unmatched. Germline values: CDR1 SGHKS, CDR2 YYEKEE (reference sequence). CDR3 DNA sequence: TGTGCCAGCAGCTTGGTAGGGACAGACTACGAGCAGTACTTC. Protein product: CASSLVGTDYEQYF.

DNA for the CDR3: TGTGCCAGCAGTGAAAAGCGGGGCCATGAGCAGTTCTTC. This encodes CASSEKRGHEQFF. V and J are TRBV12-3 or TRBV12-4 and TRBJ2-1; 7 bases are shared with TRBD2. With 5 bases clipped from V and 8 bases from J, the junction kept 6 bases outside the gene matches. This CDR3 is built from 13 residues.

The chain joins TRBV5-8 to TRBJ1-2; D is unclear. This CDR3 spans 13 amino acids. Germline V gene sequence: CDR1 SGHTS, CDR2 YDEGEE. The V end lost 1 base, the J end lost 4 bases, and 8 bases lay between the germline ends. The CDR3 DNA is TGTGCCAGCAGCTTGAAGCACCTCTATGGCTACACCTTC. It yields the protein CASSLKHLYGYTF.

This clone was observed a few times. The chain employs TRBV3-1 (or the pseudogene TRBV3-2) and TRBJ2-7; 13 bases map to TRBD2. Germline V gene sequence: CDR1 LGHDT, CDR2 YNNKEL (reference sequence). V gave up 4 bases and J gave up 12 bases; unmatched junction bases: 12. The CDR3 is 15 residues long. The CDR3 coding sequence is TGTGCCAGCAGCCCTGCTGGACTAGCGGGGGCTTCCCCGTACTTC. Protein product: CASSPAGLAGASPYF.

The rearrangement joins TRBV5-8 to TRBJ2-1; D not resolved. The V end lost 4 bases, the J end lost 0 bases, and 8 bases lay between the germline ends. The CDR3 is 14 residues long. Germline V gene data show CDR1 as SGHTS and CDR2 as YDEGEE. CDR3 nucleotide sequence: TGTGCCAGCAGCGCGGCCGTCTCCTACAATGAGCAGTTCTTC. This sequence encodes CASSAAVSYNEQFF.

Only a few counts were recorded for this clone. The CDR3 here is CSASEAGLLEQYF. The CDR3 coding sequence is TGCAGTGCTAGTGAAGCGGGGTTACTCGAGCAGTACTTC. V gene TRBV20-1 combines with J gene TRBJ2-7; TRBD2 aligns across 7 bases. V shed 3 bases and J 6 bases; nucleotides not matched to a gene: 8. The length of the CDR3 is 13 residues. Germline CDR1 DFQATT, CDR2 SNEGSKA (reference sequence).

This chain connects TRBV25-1 to TRBJ2-1; TRBD2 matches at 14 bases. J was trimmed by 1 base and V by 4 bases; bases with no gene match: 6. CDR3 length: 18 amino acids. Looked up from germline, CDR1 is MGHDK and CDR2 is SYGVNS. The CDR3 coding sequence is TGTGCCAGCAGTGGACTAGCGGGGGGGCCCAGGTCCTACAATGAGCAGTTCTTC. Amino acids: CASSGLAGGPRSYNEQFF.

This clone was detected only once. The gene calls are TRBV3-1 (or the pseudogene TRBV3-2) and TRBJ2-7, with a possible D match to TRBD1 (6 bases). Trimming pared 5 bases from V and 3 bases from J, leaving 14 bases between. The CDR3 totals 14 residues. From germline, CDR1 is LGHDT and CDR2 YNNKEL (reference sequence). CDR3 sequence reads: CASSTDRLDYEQYF. The CDR3 DNA reads as TGTGCCAGCAGCACCGACAGGCTCGACTACGAGCAGTACTTC.

The chain employs TRBV7-8 and TRBJ1-6; 9 bases line up with TRBD1. Germline V CDR1 and CDR2: SGHVS, FQNEAQ. The CDR3 totals 13 residues. J was trimmed by 12 bases and V by 5 bases; bases with no gene match: 5. The CDR3 nucleotides are TGTGCCAGCAGCCCCGGGGGACAGGGACCCCTCCACTTT. This codes for CASSPGGQGPLHF. Full variable domain (outside the CDR3, taken from reference TRBV7-8 and TRBJ1-6): GAGVSQSPRYKVAKRGQDVALRCDPISGHVSLFWYQQALGQGPEFLTYFQNEAQLDKSGLPSDRFFAERPEGSVSTLKIQRTQQEDSAVYLCASSPGGQGPLHFGNGTRLTVT.